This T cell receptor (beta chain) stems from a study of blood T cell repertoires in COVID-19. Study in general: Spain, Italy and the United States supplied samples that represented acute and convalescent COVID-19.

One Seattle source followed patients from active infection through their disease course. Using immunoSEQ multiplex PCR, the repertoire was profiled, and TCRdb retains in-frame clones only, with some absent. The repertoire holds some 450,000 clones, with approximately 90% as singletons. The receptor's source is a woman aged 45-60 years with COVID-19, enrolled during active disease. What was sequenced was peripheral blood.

This CDR3 reads CASTLVGSTEAFF. Written as DNA, the CDR3 is TGTGCCAGCACCCTGGTGGGGAGCACTGAAGCTTTCTTT. This chain connects TRBV6-5 to TRBJ1-1; no reliable D call. CDR3 size: 13 residues. From germline, CDR1 is MNHEY and CDR2 SVGAGI. V lost 7 bases to trimming and J lost 4 bases, with 13 bases between them.